The entry below gives a single T cell receptor (beta chain) sequence along with its context. Its binding antigen is unknown. There are no base qualities to consult, and no much larger clone falls within one base. Reading from cysteine to phenylalanine, the CDR3 counts 13 amino acids. The DNA shown is the 39-base CDR3, in frame from base 1. A distance of 9 bases separates the germline ends of V and J, which lose 4 bases and 3 bases respectively. CDR1 is given as SGHDN and CDR2 as FVKESK, both from the germline V gene. Genomic DNA was isolated from the sorted cells so that the TCRbeta CDR3 region could be sequenced. The immunoSEQ Assay was used to sequence the TCRbeta CDR3 regions. Entries here come from immuneACCESS through TCRdb and include only in-frame sequences with V and J called. Some clones fail to appear in such tables; in the studies checked, an unresolved V gene covers under half of the shortfall, and the cause of the remainder is unknown. The sample includes around 84,000 clones, with approximately 84% observed a single time. The biggest ten clones account for 6.5% to 8% of the sample.

The sample is drawn from a study of OX40 agonist ivuxolimab in advanced cancers. For the wider study: Ivuxolimab was an agonistic, fully human IgG2 monoclonal antibody directed against OX40 (CD134), a costimulatory receptor. Intravenous ivuxolimab was administered to patients every 2 weeks at six dose levels: 0.01, 0.1, 0.3, 1.5, 3 and 10 mg/kg. Of the approximately 54 patients in dose escalation, about 20 had hepatocellular carcinoma, roughly 15 had melanoma, 9 had renal cell carcinoma and 9 had head and neck cancer. In the dose-escalation cohort, roughly 80% of patients were male, and the mean age was about 55 years, with a range of roughly 20 to 79. Prior anti-PD-1, anti-PD-L1 or anti-CTLA-4 therapy was permitted, and less than 45% of dose-escalation patients had received checkpoint inhibitors. Three dose-escalation patients achieved partial responses, one with hepatocellular carcinoma and two with cutaneous melanoma. The point of sequencing TCRbeta in the periphery was to test whether ivuxolimab changed TCR sequence diversity and drove clonal T-cell expansion. The monotherapy dose-escalation portion (N of about 50 patients) of the phase I ivuxolimab trial is reported in the paper.

Patients with autoimmune disease history or receiving systemic immunosuppression were excluded from the trial. Peripheral blood for TCR sequencing was drawn from every dose cohort at baseline, at cycle 4 day 1 and at cycle 7 day 1. Samples came from an open-label, multicenter, first-in-human phase I dose-escalation trial of ivuxolimab. Adults with locally advanced or metastatic melanoma, renal cell, hepatocellular, or head and neck squamous cell carcinoma were enrolled in the trial. Before TCR sequencing, CD4+ and CD8+ T cells were separately sorted from peripheral blood. Study-wide findings and limitations: At doses of 0.1 to 3.0 mg/kg, clonal expansion of both CD4+ and CD8+ blood T cells was observed from baseline to week 6. In the 0.1-3.0 mg/kg groups, partial responders were among the patients with the lowest normalized peripheral clonal expansion, particularly in CD8+ T cells. On average, CD8+ T cells showed more expanded clones than CD4+ T cells after ivuxolimab. Low levels of normalized T-cell clonal expansion were also seen in some patients who did not respond. The antigen specificity of the clonally expanded peripheral T cells was not determined.

Sequencing was performed on CD4+ or CD8+ T cells sorted from blood, taken in a trial of the OX40 agonist ivuxolimab. The chain employs TRBV14 and TRBJ1-2; matching of 5 bases hints at TRBD1 as the D gene. The clonotype comes from an adult with an advanced solid tumor such as melanoma, head and neck, liver or kidney cancer. The sequenced DNA: TGTGCCAGCAGCCCCGGGACGTACTATGGCTACACCTTC. Its protein product is CASSPGTYYGYTF.